This T cell receptor beta chain appears in the sequencing data of a study of T cell responses to AZD1222 COVID-19 vaccine. Study-wide findings and caveats: It was only after the peak T cell response that any repertoires were sampled.

Germline V gene sequence: CDR1 MRHNA, CDR2 SNTAGT. CDR3 length: 14 residues. Trimming at V came to 11 bases and at J to 6 bases, leaving 10 bases not matched to a gene. Libraries were prepared by immunoSEQ multiplex PCR; TCRdb keeps only in-frame clonotypes and omits some of them. Here the sample spans under 150,000 clones, approximately 90% being singletons. In regard to this clone: No antigen is known for it.

The sequences come from peripheral blood, collected 28 days after the second AZD1222 dose. The source is an adult who received the AZD1222 COVID-19 vaccine. The V gene is TRBV6-4, the J gene TRBJ1-2; 12 bases match TRBD1. Here the CDR3 DNA reads TGTGCCGGGTACCGGGACAGGGGGCGTGATGGCTACACCTTC. Translation gives CAGYRDRGRDGYTF.